Sequencing of this TCR beta chain was carried out in a study of T cells in Graves' hyperthyroidism and ophthalmopathy. Study summary: Blood was drawn when the patient was first diagnosed and still untreated.

This clonotype has ten or more counts. Trimming pared 0 bases from V and 2 bases from J, leaving 1 base between. Germline CDR1 SGHNT, CDR2 YENEEA. The CDR3 has 13 amino acids. Hyperthyroidism patients were newly diagnosed, had disease duration under 2 months, and were aged 18 to 65 years. Regions amplified from RNA transcripts were the TCR beta CDR3 regions. During a first-round RT-PCR of the TCR CDR3, the HTBI primer set was used. TCRdb reanalysed the multiplex PCR reads using MiXCR and keeps one entry per CDR3 protein. The sample includes about 350,000 distinct CDR3 sequences, over 11% of them seen just once.

Sequencing used blood. This TCR was sampled from a woman aged 25 to 39 with Graves' hyperthyroidism. The rearrangement uses TRBV11-3 and TRBJ2-2; no firm D call. CDR3 nucleotides: TGTGCCAGCAGCTTAGAAAACACCGGGGAGCTGTTTTTT. It yields the protein CASSLENTGELFF.